This TCR beta chain comes out of a study of CXCR3-negative and CXCR3-positive naive CD8 T cells. In germline, CDR1 is SGHVS, CDR2 FNYEAQ. The CDR3 covers 14 residues. It was by 5' RACE with UMI labels that the TRB cDNA libraries were prepared. TCRdb re-called the 5' RACE reads and gives one entry per CDR3 protein, without DNA. In total, the table holds more than 50,000 distinct CDR3 sequences. This sequence joins TRBV7-6 and TRBJ2-1; the TCRdb D gene call, TRBD1, has no DNA to confirm it. The sample consisted of naive CXCR3- CD8+ T cells from blood. Subset described: CD45RO-CCR7+CD27+CD95- naive CD8+ T cells lacking CXCR3 (TNR3-). The sequence came from a human donor in good health. Some clones in this sample may be carry-over from other donors' samples. CDR3 protein: CASSVAGGPDEQFF.